The rows below give T cell receptor beta chains drawn from one sample of a study of blood T cell repertoires in COVID-19. TCRdb's copy holds only in-frame clones and misses some; the assay was immunoSEQ multiplex PCR. The sample has some 200,000 clones; about 91% are singletons. Sequencing was done on a sample of PBMCs or T cells enriched from blood (not recorded which). These TCRs come from a woman between 18 and 30 years old who had recovered from COVID-19. CDR3s include the opening cysteine and the closing phenylalanine or tryptophan. The listing skips clone size in some rows; elsewhere it reads once, few, many or a size class.

v_gene: TRBV5-1
abundance: NA
CDR3aa: CASSPGGAGSDTQYF

v_gene: TRBV5-1
abundance: NA
CDR3aa: CASSLGLEISGNTIYF

v_gene: TRBV30
abundance: once
CDR3aa: CAQVGRGPSGYTF

v_gene: TRBV29-1
abundance: NA
CDR3aa: CSVGQASGRISYEQYF

v_gene: TRBV30
abundance: NA
CDR3aa: CAWASGLSYEQYF

v_gene: TRBV24-1
abundance: NA
CDR3aa: CATSDPWGLRRTNEKLFF

v_gene: TRBV2
abundance: once
CDR3aa: CASSGGLAGLGDTQYF

v_gene: TRBV6-1
abundance: NA
CDR3aa: CASSEGINYEQYF

v_gene: TRBV20-1
abundance: NA
CDR3aa: CSARDAREAFF

v_gene: TRBV6-1
abundance: NA
CDR3aa: CASREVGRPQHF

v_gene: TRBV2
abundance: NA
CDR3aa: CASSARTGVISYEQYF

v_gene: TRBV19
abundance: NA
CDR3aa: CASSRDRNQPQHF

v_gene: TRBV4-1
abundance: NA
CDR3aa: CASSHPHFNPAAGNEQFF

v_gene: TRBV5-1
abundance: NA
CDR3aa: CASSYGLAGVVEQYF

v_gene: TRBV3-1/TRBV3-2
abundance: NA
CDR3aa: CASSHGQFNEKLFF

v_gene: TRBV3-1/TRBV3-2
abundance: once
CDR3aa: CATEPGYQETQYF

v_gene: TRBV20-1
abundance: NA
CDR3aa: CSAFTGDGYTF

v_gene: TRBV9
abundance: few
CDR3aa: CASSVGSGRPYEQYF

v_gene: TRBV6-2/TRBV6-3
abundance: NA
CDR3aa: CASSYRLAALNEQFF

v_gene: TRBV5-6
abundance: few
CDR3aa: CASSLTGLQGQPQHF

v_gene: TRBV18
abundance: NA
CDR3aa: CASSPLAAATDTQYF

v_gene: TRBV28
abundance: NA
CDR3aa: CASSFIVANQDRDNEQFF

v_gene: TRBV19
abundance: few
CDR3aa: CASSSGSDADTQYF

v_gene: TRBV5-1
abundance: NA
CDR3aa: CASTAKRAGSPTETQYF

v_gene: TRBV27
abundance: NA
CDR3aa: CASSTGVRQPQHF

v_gene: TRBV28
abundance: NA
CDR3aa: CASSLELVYNEQFF

v_gene: TRBV10-1
abundance: NA
CDR3aa: CASSGRTGGSGAFF

v_gene: TRBV3-1/TRBV3-2
abundance: few
CDR3aa: CASSSAGETGELFF

v_gene: TRBV27
abundance: NA
CDR3aa: CASSLSRTSGRGGEQFF

v_gene: TRBV7-3
abundance: NA
CDR3aa: CASLGTSGNDTQYF

v_gene: TRBV5-8
abundance: NA
CDR3aa: CASSSDGGIGNTIYF

v_gene: TRBV7-2
abundance: few
CDR3aa: CASSLGPLNEQYF

v_gene: TRBV7-6
abundance: once
CDR3aa: CASSLALGLPGTGELFF

v_gene: TRBV21-1
abundance: NA
CDR3aa: CASSRWTSGTAYEQYF

v_gene: TRBV7-2
abundance: NA
CDR3aa: CASSLQGAGNTEAFF